The rows below give T cell receptor beta chains drawn from one sample of a study of blood T cell repertoires in COVID-19. Assay used: immunoSEQ multiplex PCR; TCRdb lists only in-frame clones, some missing. The data show 100,000 to 150,000 clones, about 70% seen once. The sample consisted of peripheral blood. These receptors were taken from a man aged 55 to 70 with acute or convalescent COVID-19. Each CDR3 is given with its conserved first and last residue. The order of the fields is CDR3 protein, CDR3 DNA, D gene, J gene, V gene, clone size. A D gene is named only where the DNA matches it firmly. Clone size, where shown, is once, few, many, or a class for clones that have expanded.

CDR3 protein: CASRTGNYGYTF; CDR3 DNA: TGTGCCAGCAGGACAGGCAACTATGGCTACACCTTC; D gene: .; J gene: TRBJ1-2; V gene: TRBV27; clone size: many
CDR3 protein: CASHRGVDEQFF; CDR3 DNA: TGTGCGTCTCACCGGGGGGTCGATGAGCAGTTCTTC; D gene: TRBD2; J gene: TRBJ2-1; V gene: TRBV7-8; clone size: .
CDR3 protein: CATSDFEQGTVTDEQFF; CDR3 DNA: TGTGCCACCAGTGATTTTGAGCAGGGAACGGTTACAGATGAGCAGTTCTTC; D gene: .; J gene: TRBJ2-1; V gene: TRBV24-1; clone size: .
CDR3 protein: CASSQEAGAYEQYF; CDR3 DNA: TGTGCCAGCAGCCAAGAAGCGGGGGCCTACGAGCAGTACTTC; D gene: TRBD2; J gene: TRBJ2-7; V gene: TRBV4-2; clone size: .
CDR3 protein: CASSPYWPSGSNEQFF; CDR3 DNA: TGTGCCAGCAGCCCGTACTGGCCTAGCGGGTCCAATGAGCAGTTCTTC; D gene: TRBD2; J gene: TRBJ2-1; V gene: TRBV5-4; clone size: .
CDR3 protein: CASTMGLARETQYF; CDR3 DNA: TGTGCCAGCACCATGGGACTAGCGAGAGAGACCCAGTACTTC; D gene: TRBD2; J gene: TRBJ2-5; V gene: TRBV5-5; clone size: .
CDR3 protein: CASSQKTREGSEQYF; CDR3 DNA: TGTGCCAGCAGCCAAAAAACCAGAGAGGGCTCCGAGCAGTACTTC; D gene: .; J gene: TRBJ2-7; V gene: TRBV7-2; clone size: .
CDR3 protein: CSGRTSGNEQFF; CDR3 DNA: TGCAGCGGACGGACTAGCGGGAATGAGCAGTTCTTC; D gene: TRBD2; J gene: TRBJ2-1; V gene: TRBV29-1; clone size: .
CDR3 protein: CSVEDSTARKNTQYF; CDR3 DNA: TGCAGCGTTGAAGATTCCACCGCTAGGAAAAATACGCAGTATTTT; D gene: .; J gene: TRBJ2-3; V gene: TRBV29-1; clone size: .
CDR3 protein: CASSGQGAANEKLFF; CDR3 DNA: TGTGCCAGCAGTGGGCAGGGGGCTGCTAATGAAAAACTGTTTTTT; D gene: TRBD1; J gene: TRBJ1-4; V gene: TRBV2; clone size: .
CDR3 protein: CASTHLGQGRGPLHF; CDR3 DNA: TGTGCCAGCACCCATTTAGGCCAGGGTAGAGGTCCCCTCCACTTT; D gene: .; J gene: TRBJ1-6; V gene: TRBV21-1; clone size: .
CDR3 protein: CASTDRHNSPLHF; CDR3 DNA: TGCGCCAGCACCGACAGGCATAATTCACCCCTCCACTTT; D gene: .; J gene: TRBJ1-6; V gene: TRBV10-2; clone size: .
CDR3 protein: CASSLGTGPSPLHF; CDR3 DNA: TGTGCCAGCAGCTTAGGGACAGGTCCTTCACCCCTCCACTTT; D gene: TRBD1; J gene: TRBJ1-6; V gene: TRBV5-6; clone size: .
CDR3 protein: CAWSLNRQAFF; CDR3 DNA: TGTGCCTGGAGTCTAAATCGACAGGCTTTCTTT; D gene: .; J gene: TRBJ1-1; V gene: TRBV30; clone size: few
CDR3 protein: CAWSTGFSGANVLTF; CDR3 DNA: TGTGCCTGGAGTACCGGGTTCTCTGGGGCCAACGTCCTGACTTTC; D gene: .; J gene: TRBJ2-6; V gene: TRBV30; clone size: .
CDR3 protein: CASSRGINEKLFF; CDR3 DNA: TGTGCCAGCAGCCGGGGGATTAATGAAAAACTGTTTTTT; D gene: .; J gene: TRBJ1-4; V gene: TRBV7-2; clone size: .
CDR3 protein: CASSQTQGNSPLHF; CDR3 DNA: TGTGCCAGCAGTCAAACACAGGGGAATTCACCCCTCCACTTT; D gene: TRBD1; J gene: TRBJ1-6; V gene: TRBV3-1/TRBV3-2; clone size: .
CDR3 protein: CASSLEARPVGNTEAFF; CDR3 DNA: TGCGCCAGCAGCTTGGAGGCGAGGCCGGTCGGGAACACTGAAGCTTTCTTT; D gene: .; J gene: TRBJ1-1; V gene: TRBV5-1; clone size: once
CDR3 protein: CASSLAGQTYGYTF; CDR3 DNA: TGTGCCAGCAGTTTGGCAGGCCAGACATATGGCTACACCTTC; D gene: .; J gene: TRBJ1-2; V gene: TRBV27; clone size: .
CDR3 protein: CAWAGLANEQFF; CDR3 DNA: TGTGCCTGGGCCGGACTAGCTAATGAGCAGTTCTTC; D gene: TRBD2; J gene: TRBJ2-1; V gene: TRBV30; clone size: .
CDR3 protein: CASSQDRGNTEAFF; CDR3 DNA: TGTGCCAGCAGCCAAGACAGGGGGAACACTGAAGCTTTCTTT; D gene: .; J gene: TRBJ1-1; V gene: TRBV3-1/TRBV3-2; clone size: .
CDR3 protein: CASSGAFEAFF; CDR3 DNA: TGTGCCAGCAGCGGGGCCTTTGAAGCTTTCTTT; D gene: .; J gene: TRBJ1-1; V gene: TRBV7-9; clone size: once
CDR3 protein: CASSYSGRGRNTIYF; CDR3 DNA: TGTGCCAGCAGTTACTCTGGCAGGGGGCGGAACACCATATATTTT; D gene: TRBD1; J gene: TRBJ1-3; V gene: TRBV6-5; clone size: few
CDR3 protein: CASSLWGGGNSPLHF; CDR3 DNA: TGTGCCAGCAGCTTATGGGGGGGAGGGAATTCACCCCTCCACTTT; D gene: .; J gene: TRBJ1-6; V gene: TRBV7-9; clone size: .
CDR3 protein: CASSVSAPSTEAFF; CDR3 DNA: TGTGCCAGCAGCGTCTCCGCTCCCAGCACTGAAGCTTTCTTT; D gene: .; J gene: TRBJ1-1; V gene: TRBV9; clone size: .
CDR3 protein: CASSQGTGANGYTF; CDR3 DNA: TGTGCCAGCAGCCAAGGGACAGGGGCGAATGGCTACACCTTC; D gene: TRBD1; J gene: TRBJ1-2; V gene: TRBV3-1/TRBV3-2; clone size: .
CDR3 protein: CASSESLGAGRYNEQFF; CDR3 DNA: TGTGCCAGCAGTGAATCTCTCGGGGCGGGGAGATACAATGAGCAGTTCTTC; D gene: .; J gene: TRBJ2-1; V gene: TRBV25-1; clone size: .
CDR3 protein: CASRSTGTGFYLFSYEQYF; CDR3 DNA: TGTGCCAGCAGATCCACCGGGACAGGGTTCTACCTATTCTCCTACGAGCAGTACTTC; D gene: .; J gene: TRBJ2-7; V gene: TRBV21-1; clone size: .
CDR3 protein: CASSYSTGGGEQFF; CDR3 DNA: TGTGCCAGCAGTTACTCGACGGGAGGGGGTGAGCAGTTCTTC; D gene: TRBD2; J gene: TRBJ2-1; V gene: TRBV6-5; clone size: .
CDR3 protein: CASRFRGGSYNEQFF; CDR3 DNA: TGTGCCAGTAGGTTTCGCGGTGGCTCCTACAATGAGCAGTTCTTC; D gene: .; J gene: TRBJ2-1; V gene: TRBV19; clone size: .
CDR3 protein: CASRQDLNYGYTF; CDR3 DNA: TGTGCCAGCAGACAGGACCTTAACTATGGCTACACCTTC; D gene: .; J gene: TRBJ1-2; V gene: TRBV6-5; clone size: .
CDR3 protein: CSVAGGHNTGELFF; CDR3 DNA: TGCAGCGTTGCAGGGGGCCATAACACCGGGGAGCTGTTTTTT; D gene: TRBD1; J gene: TRBJ2-2; V gene: TRBV29-1; clone size: .
CDR3 protein: CASSLQGKSRGYTF; CDR3 DNA: TGTGCCAGCAGCTTACAGGGTAAATCGCGAGGCTACACCTTC; D gene: .; J gene: TRBJ1-2; V gene: TRBV5-4; clone size: .
CDR3 protein: CASSRLEQETQYF; CDR3 DNA: TGTGCCAGCAGCAGACTGGAACAAGAGACCCAGTACTTC; D gene: .; J gene: TRBJ2-5; V gene: TRBV5-4; clone size: .
CDR3 protein: CASSLQPASGKQETQYF; CDR3 DNA: TGTGCCAGCAGCCTCCAGCCGGCCAGCGGAAAACAAGAGACCCAGTACTTC; D gene: .; J gene: TRBJ2-5; V gene: TRBV9; clone size: .
CDR3 protein: CASSSAGSGQPQHF; CDR3 DNA: TGTGCCAGCAGTTCGGCGGGGTCCGGTCAGCCCCAGCATTTT; D gene: .; J gene: TRBJ1-5; V gene: TRBV28; clone size: .
CDR3 protein: CASSLAAETWFTDTQYF; CDR3 DNA: TGTGCCAGCAGCCTAGCCGCGGAAACGTGGTTCACAGATACGCAGTATTTT; D gene: .; J gene: TRBJ2-3; V gene: TRBV7-2; clone size: few
CDR3 protein: CASSQVWEVLLSEGTRYF; CDR3 DNA: TGCGCCAGCAGCCAAGTTTGGGAAGTTTTGTTATCGGAGGGGACTAGGTACTTC; D gene: TRBD2; J gene: TRBJ2-7; V gene: TRBV4-1; clone size: .
CDR3 protein: CASSPDRANEKLFF; CDR3 DNA: TGTGCCAGCAGCCCAGACAGGGCTAATGAAAAACTGTTTTTT; D gene: TRBD1; J gene: TRBJ1-4; V gene: TRBV3-1/TRBV3-2; clone size: .
CDR3 protein: CAWRGLLNTEAFF; CDR3 DNA: TGTGCCTGGAGAGGACTCTTGAACACTGAAGCTTTCTTT; D gene: .; J gene: TRBJ1-1; V gene: TRBV30; clone size: few
CDR3 protein: CAISEGQSPDTQYF; CDR3 DNA: TGTGCCATCAGTGAAGGACAGAGCCCAGATACGCAGTATTTT; D gene: .; J gene: TRBJ2-3; V gene: TRBV10-3; clone size: .
CDR3 protein: CASALDTPYEQYF; CDR3 DNA: TGTGCTAGTGCTCTGGACACACCCTACGAGCAGTACTTC; D gene: .; J gene: TRBJ2-7; V gene: TRBV12-5; clone size: .
CDR3 protein: CASGRGLAGSWETQYF; CDR3 DNA: TGTGCCAGCGGAAGAGGACTAGCGGGGAGTTGGGAGACCCAGTACTTC; D gene: TRBD2; J gene: TRBJ2-5; V gene: TRBV14; clone size: .
CDR3 protein: CASSDSSPPKGRDGYTF; CDR3 DNA: TGTGCCAGCAGCGACTCCTCCCCTCCTAAGGGGCGTGATGGCTACACCTTC; D gene: .; J gene: TRBJ1-2; V gene: TRBV9; clone size: .
CDR3 protein: CASSQEGQGGQYF; CDR3 DNA: TGTGCCAGCAGCCAAGAGGGACAGGGAGGGCAGTACTTC; D gene: TRBD1; J gene: TRBJ2-7; V gene: TRBV3-1/TRBV3-2; clone size: .
CDR3 protein: CSVEEKLRETPYNEQFF; CDR3 DNA: TGCAGCGTTGAAGAAAAACTACGGGAGACCCCCTACAATGAGCAGTTCTTC; D gene: .; J gene: TRBJ2-1; V gene: TRBV29-1; clone size: .
CDR3 protein: CAISAGLAGGPGLYEQYF; CDR3 DNA: TGTGCCATCAGTGCGGGACTAGCGGGGGGGCCCGGGCTCTACGAGCAGTACTTC; D gene: TRBD2; J gene: TRBJ2-7; V gene: TRBV10-3; clone size: few
CDR3 protein: CASSQPASGGIGYTF; CDR3 DNA: TGCGCCAGCAGCCAACCGGCCTCAGGGGGGATTGGCTACACCTTC; D gene: TRBD1; J gene: TRBJ1-2; V gene: TRBV4-1; clone size: .
CDR3 protein: CASSNRDREYLHGGELFF; CDR3 DNA: TGTGCCAGCAGCAACCGGGACAGGGAATATTTACATGGCGGGGAGCTGTTTTTT; D gene: .; J gene: TRBJ2-2; V gene: TRBV21-1; clone size: .
CDR3 protein: CASSLGSSGGNEQFF; CDR3 DNA: TGTGCCAGCAGCTTAGGGTCTAGCGGGGGCAATGAGCAGTTCTTC; D gene: TRBD2; J gene: TRBJ2-1; V gene: TRBV7-6; clone size: .
CDR3 protein: CACETGEQPQHF; CDR3 DNA: TGTGCCTGTGAGACAGGGGAACAGCCCCAGCATTTT; D gene: TRBD1; J gene: TRBJ1-5; V gene: TRBV30; clone size: .